The T cell receptor beta chain under discussion was sequenced for a study of T cell repertoires in cytomegalovirus infection (dated by TCRdb to about 2019). About the full investigation: Peptide stimulations targeted recently identified HLA-C-restricted CMV epitopes, whose presentation resists viral immunomodulation, together with well-studied HLA-B-restricted epitopes. Because public TCR beta signatures pointed to carriage of CMV infection together with the matching HLA type, the HLA type of each donor mattered for the analysis. The paper as a whole reports these results and caveats: Cumulative frequency of public TCR beta family members discriminated carriers of CMV infection plus the relevant HLA type in this cohort and an independent roughly 350-donor cohort. The ex vivo response was dominated by HLA-C-restricted CMV-specific TCR beta clonotypes, and the single most frequent clonotype in two of eight donors was supplied by these HLA-C-restricted clonotypes.

Sequencing was carried out with an Illumina HiSeq 1500. TCRdb passed the public sequencing reads through fastp at Q25 and MiXCR, retaining productive beta sequences. Rows with one shared CDR3 protein collapse into an entry with the most common genes and DNA. This sample lists a few hundred thousand distinct CDR3 sequences; under 45% were detected once. Together, the top ten hold 40% to 50% of the sample. As concerns this clonotype: Its binding antigen is unknown. No much larger clone is present one base from it, and per-base qualities are unavailable.

The CDR3, cysteine through phenylalanine, is 15 amino acids long. Solely the CDR3 DNA is kept, with 45 bases framed from the first base. The germline V gene (reference sequence) sets CDR1 to LNHDA and CDR2 to SQIVND. Deletion took 5 bases off V and 5 bases off J, with a span of 15 bases between the germline ends. The sample's treatment or condition label, in plain terms: in vitro stimulation with specific CMV peptide epitopes to enrich CMV-specific T cells. The clonotype originates from a human donor in good health (CMV status not recorded). Some clones in this sample may be carry-over from other donors' samples. Recombination linked TRBV19 to TRBJ2-2, with a weak D call of TRBD2 (6 bases match). Here the sequenced sample was cultured PBMCs, taken from culture after CMV antigen stimulation. The CDR3 protein: CASSPGRGRTGELFF. The nucleotide sequence reads as follows: TGTGCCAGTAGTCCTGGACGGGGGAGAACCGGGGAGCTGTTTTTT.